The 25 T cell receptor beta chains given below trace back to one sample, sequenced in a study of memory CD4+ T cells and cytomegalovirus serostatus. Single viable CD3+CD4+CD8-CD45RO+ cells were sorted as the memory CD4+ T cells. Sequenced by immunoSEQ multiplex PCR; TCRdb stores in-frame clones only, minus some. The sample has some 49,000 clones, 78% seen once; the top ten hold approximately 0.96%. The sample taken for sequencing was memory CD4+ T cells from blood. The receptors derive from an adult in good health and CMV-seronegative.

V gene TRBV7-2 combines with J gene TRBJ2-3, with D possibly being TRBD2 (7 bases). V was trimmed by 7 bases and J by 1 base, leaving 15 bases between them. Germline CDR1 is SGHTA and CDR2 is FQGNSA. The CDR3 is made up of 15 amino acids. The CDR3 sequence is CASTVGGPRTDTQYF. For the CDR3, the DNA is TGTGCCAGCACCGTCGGGGGGCCCCGCACAGATACGCAGTATTTT.

CDR3 coding DNA: TGCAGCGGTGAGGGATACAGGAACACTGAAGCTTTCTTT. Its protein is CSGEGYRNTEAFF. This chain uses TRBV29-1 with TRBJ1-1; D gene uncertain. V shed 7 bases and J shed 1 base, with 13 bases lying between them. Germline V gene data show CDR1 as SQVTM and CDR2 as ANQGSEA. The CDR3 covers 13 residues.

This sequence joins TRBV21-1 and TRBJ2-7; the DNA was not compared with TRBD1, the D call given in the table. TRBV21-1 counts as a pseudogene. CDR3 length: 16 amino acids. This CDR3 is CASSKDGTDYTYEQYF. The CDR3 nucleotides read TGTGCCAGCAGCAAAGATGGGACAGACTACACCTACGAGCAGTACTTC.

V is TRBV6-5 and J is TRBJ2-7; 10 positions agree with TRBD1. V was pared by 2 bases and J by 2 bases, with 6 bases of the junction left unmatched. Germline lookup yields CDR1 MNHEY and CDR2 SVGAGI. This CDR3 is built from 16 residues. The CDR3 spells CASSYTAGTGAYEQYF. In DNA, the CDR3 is TGTGCCAGCAGTTACACAGCCGGGACAGGGGCCTACGAGCAGTACTTC.

The genes are TRBV15 and TRBJ1-4, with D tentatively TRBD1 (5 bases). The germline gives CDR1 LNHNV, CDR2 YYDKDF (reference sequence). V was shortened by 0 bases and J by 7 bases, with 12 bases between the two germline ends. This CDR3 region has 15 residues. CDR3 sequence (DNA): TGTGCCACCAGCAGAGATTCCGGGGCGGGTGAAAAACTGTTTTTT. Encoded protein: CATSRDSGAGEKLFF. Based on the CDR3 plus reference TRBV15 and TRBJ1-4, the full variable domain is DAMVIQNPRYQVTQFGKPVTLSCSQTLNHNVMYWYQQKSSQAPKLLFHYYDKDFNNEADTPDNFQSRRPNTSFCFLDIRSPGLGDTAMYLCATSRDSGAGEKLFFGSGTQLSVL.

The genes are TRBV7-2 and TRBJ2-5; 10 positions agree with TRBD2. Germline V gene sequence: CDR1 SGHTA, CDR2 FQGNSA. The junction had 10 bases not matched to a gene; V was cut back by 1 base and J by 2 bases. The CDR3 is 18 residues long. The CDR3 DNA reads as TGTGCCAGCAGCTTAGAAGTCCTTCTAGCGGGGGCTCAAGAGACCCAGTACTTC. Its translation is CASSLEVLLAGAQETQYF. Drawing the rest from reference TRBV7-2 and TRBJ2-5, the complete variable domain is GAGVSQSPSNKVTEKGKDVELRCDPISGHTALYWYRQSLGQGLEFLIYFQGNSAPDKSGLPSDRFSAERTGGSVSTLTIQRTQQEDSAVYLCASSLEVLLAGAQETQYFGPGTRLLVL.

The chain joins TRBV5-5 to TRBJ2-7, with 10 bases that match TRBD2. Germline V gene lookup returns CDR1 SGHKS and CDR2 YYEKEE (reference sequence). The CDR3 sequence is 15 residues long. Trimming took 2 bases from V and 2 from J; bases not matched to a gene: 4. The CDR3 spells CASSFRSGGTYEQYF. CDR3 nucleotides: TGTGCCAGCAGCTTCCGTAGCGGGGGGACCTACGAGCAGTACTTC.

V and J are TRBV7-6 and TRBJ1-2, with 8 bases that match TRBD1. The trim removed 0 bases at V and 5 bases at J, leaving 11 bases unmatched. Germline CDR1 and CDR2: SGHVS and FNYEAQ. This CDR3 contains 17 residues. CDR3 sequence reads: CASSLAPGGSTWYGYTF. The CDR3, as DNA: TGTGCCAGCAGCTTAGCCCCAGGGGGCTCAACTTGGTATGGCTACACCTTC.

The sample holds one count of this clone. The chain joins TRBV18 to TRBJ1-1; 8 positions match TRBD1. Germline V gene lookup returns CDR1 KGHSH and CDR2 LQKENI. The CDR3 loop spans 14 amino acids. V lost 3 bases to trimming and J lost 5 bases; unmatched junction nucleotides: 5. Here the CDR3 reads CASSPSDRATEAFF. The CDR3 DNA reads as TGTGCCAGCTCACCGTCGGACAGGGCTACTGAAGCTTTCTTT.

This clone has a single count. As DNA, the CDR3 is TGTGCCAGCAGCGTAGAACAGGGTGGGGAAAAACTGTTTTTT. This codes for CASSVEQGGEKLFF. This chain joins TRBV9 and TRBJ1-4, with D tentatively TRBD1 (6 bases). V dropped 0 bases and J dropped 8 bases, with 11 bases sitting between them. This CDR3 spans 14 amino acids. Germline V gene lookup returns CDR1 SGDLS and CDR2 YYNGEE.

This sequence joins TRBV7-8 and TRBJ1-1; D ambiguous. Germline V gene sequence: CDR1 SGHVS, CDR2 FQNEAQ. This CDR3 spans 13 amino acids. Trimming stripped 5 bases from V and 3 bases from J, with 10 bases between. CDR3 protein: CASSRRADTEAFF. As DNA, the CDR3 is TGTGCCAGCAGCCGGAGGGCAGACACTGAAGCTTTCTTT.

This clone rates as medium-sized. The rearrangement joins TRBV28 to TRBJ1-5; no clear D gene. The V end lost 6 bases, the J end lost 1 base, and 13 bases lay between the germline ends. Germline CDR1 reads MDHEN; CDR2 reads SYDVKM. The CDR3 is made up of 15 amino acids. CDR3 sequence (DNA): TGTGCCAGCAGCCCTATAAGGAGGAGCAATCAGCCCCAGCATTTT. Its translation is CASSPIRRSNQPQHF.

The chain carries TRBV19 and TRBJ1-1; D unresolved. Trimming left V 5 bases short and J 0 bases short, with 10 bases between. Germline CDR1 and CDR2: LNHDA and SQIVND (reference sequence). CDR3 size: 14 residues. The CDR3 loop is CASSSDRMNTEAFF. The DNA for the CDR3 is TGTGCCAGTAGTTCTGACCGCATGAACACTGAAGCTTTCTTT.

CDR3 in DNA: TGTGCCTGGAGCCCCGGGACAGGAGGTGAAAAACTGTTTTTT. Translation gives CAWSPGTGGEKLFF. The V and J genes are TRBV30 and TRBJ1-4; 8 bases map to TRBD1. CDR1 is GTSNPN and CDR2 is SVGIG in the germline V gene (reference sequence). The CDR3 spans 14 residues. Losses at the gene ends were 3 bases for V and 7 bases for J; bases not matched to a gene: 7.

The chain recombines TRBV7-2 with TRBJ1-2, with D maybe TRBD1 (5 bases). CDR3 length equals 13 residues. Between the trimmed V and J ends, which lost 2 bases and 5 bases, there was a span of 9 bases. The germline gives CDR1 SGHTA, CDR2 FQGNSA. The CDR3 loop reads CASSLRGGYGYTF. The CDR3 DNA follows: TGTGCCAGCAGCTTACGGGGGGGGTATGGCTACACCTTC.

The rearrangement joins TRBV10-3 to TRBJ1-1; 8 bases align to TRBD1. The CDR3 runs 13 residues. J was trimmed by 3 bases and V by 6 bases; bases with no gene match: 3. CDR1 ENHRY and CDR2 SYGVKD come from the germline V gene. The DNA for the CDR3 is TGTGCCATCAGGGACAGGGACTACACTGAAGCTTTCTTT. It encodes CAIRDRDYTEAFF.

This chain connects TRBV28 to TRBJ1-2; D unclear. The CDR3 sequence is 14 residues long. The V end lost 1 base, the J end lost 2 bases, and 8 bases lay between the germline ends. Germline loops: CDR1 MDHEN, CDR2 SYDVKM. The CDR3 DNA reads as TGTGCCAGCAGTTTATATTACAGCAACTATGGCTACACCTTC. Its protein product is CASSLYYSNYGYTF.

The chain uses TRBV6-5 and TRBJ2-1; D is uncertain. V was trimmed by 6 bases and J by 9 bases, leaving 18 bases between them. Germline assignment: CDR1 MNHEY and CDR2 SVGAGI. The CDR3 runs 14 residues. CDR3 sequence (DNA): TGTGCCAGCAGAGCCAAAACCTTAGGGTTTGAGCAGTTCTTC. It encodes CASRAKTLGFEQFF.

The CDR3 spells CAISDGQVGQPQHF. The CDR3 DNA reads TGTGCCATCAGCGACGGACAGGTGGGTCAGCCCCAGCATTTT. The V and J genes are TRBV10-3 and TRBJ1-5; 7 nucleotides match TRBD1. Looked up from germline, CDR1 is ENHRY and CDR2 is SYGVKD. This CDR3 comprises 14 residues. The V and J ends lost 6 bases and 6 bases, in that order; junction bases with no gene match: 8.

The genes are TRBV19 and TRBJ1-3, with a possible D match to TRBD1 (5 bases). CDR1 is LNHDA and CDR2 is SQIVND in the germline V gene (reference sequence). This CDR3 spans 15 amino acids. Trimming took off 1 base at V and 0 bases at J, with 7 bases between the two ends. CDR3 protein: CASSIGQSSGNTIYF. CDR3 sequence (DNA): TGTGCCAGTAGTATAGGACAGAGCTCTGGAAACACCATATATTTT.

The V call is TRBV5-1, the J call TRBJ2-1; possibly TRBD1 or TRBD2 for D (5 bases each). The CDR3 consists of 14 residues. The germline V gene has CDR1 SGHRS and CDR2 YFSETQ. Between the trimmed V and J ends, which lost 4 bases and 10 bases, there was a span of 18 bases. The CDR3 nucleotides read TGCGCCAGCAGCACGGGACCCCAAGGCGACGAGCAGTTCTTC. Amino acid sequence: CASSTGPQGDEQFF. The full variable domain, completed using reference TRBV5-1 and TRBJ2-1, is KAGVTQTPRYLIKTRGQQVTLSCSPISGHRSVSWYQQTPGQGLQFLFEYFSETQRNKGNFPGRFSGRQFSNSRSEMNVSTLELGDSALYLCASSTGPQGDEQFFGPGTRLTVL.

This clone was picked up a small number of times. V and J are TRBV7-2 and TRBJ1-2; tentatively, D is TRBD1 (5 bases). Germline V gives CDR1 SGHTA, CDR2 FQGNSA. The ends were cut back, 5 bases at V and 1 base at J, with 11 bases in the middle. This CDR3 contains 14 residues. CDR3 protein: CASSPGPSNYGYTF. For the CDR3, the DNA is TGTGCCAGCAGCCCGGGACCGAGTAACTATGGCTACACCTTC. Looking up the rest from reference TRBV7-2 and TRBJ1-2 gives the full variable domain: GAGVSQSPSNKVTEKGKDVELRCDPISGHTALYWYRQSLGQGLEFLIYFQGNSAPDKSGLPSDRFSAERTGGSVSTLTIQRTQQEDSAVYLCASSPGPSNYGYTFGSGTRLTVV.

The chain couples TRBV7-2 to TRBJ1-4; D is uncertain. The V and J ends lost 1 base and 6 bases respectively, with 12 bases between them. Germline CDR1 SGHTA, CDR2 FQGNSA. The CDR3 consists of 15 residues. This CDR3 is CASSLVTGEDEKLFF. Written as DNA, the CDR3 is TGTGCCAGCAGCTTAGTAACCGGGGAGGATGAAAAACTGTTTTTT. Looking up the rest from reference TRBV7-2 and TRBJ1-4 gives the full variable domain: GAGVSQSPSNKVTEKGKDVELRCDPISGHTALYWYRQSLGQGLEFLIYFQGNSAPDKSGLPSDRFSAERTGGSVSTLTIQRTQQEDSAVYLCASSLVTGEDEKLFFGSGTQLSVL.

The genes are TRBV10-3 and TRBJ1-1; no clear D. The CDR3 covers 15 residues. Germline values: CDR1 ENHRY, CDR2 SYGVKD. V shed 0 bases and J shed 1 base, with 9 bases lying between them. The CDR3 region is CAISESGLGNTEAFF. CDR3 nucleotides: TGTGCCATCAGTGAGTCTGGGCTCGGGAACACTGAAGCTTTCTTT.

The V gene is TRBV18, the J gene TRBJ2-1, with D tentatively TRBD1 (6 bases). There are 14 residues in the CDR3. Germline CDR1 KGHSH, CDR2 LQKENI. V lost 5 bases and J 5 bases, leaving 13 bases between the germline ends. The DNA of the CDR3 is TGTGCCAGCTCATCCGGGACACGGAACAATGAGCAGTTCTTC. It is translated as CASSSGTRNNEQFF.